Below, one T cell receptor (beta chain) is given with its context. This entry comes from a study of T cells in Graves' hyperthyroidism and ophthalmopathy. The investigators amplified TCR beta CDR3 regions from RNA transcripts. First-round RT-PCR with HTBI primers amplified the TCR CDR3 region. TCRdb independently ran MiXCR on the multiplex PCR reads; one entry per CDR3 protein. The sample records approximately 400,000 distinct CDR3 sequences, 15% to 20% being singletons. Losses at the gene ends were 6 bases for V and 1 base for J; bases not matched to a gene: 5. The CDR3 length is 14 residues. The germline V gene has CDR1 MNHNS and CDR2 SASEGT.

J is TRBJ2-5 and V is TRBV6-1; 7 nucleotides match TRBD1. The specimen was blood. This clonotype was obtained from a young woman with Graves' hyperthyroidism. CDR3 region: CASRRDSLQETQYF. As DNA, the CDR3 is TGTGCCAGCAGGAGGGACAGCCTCCAAGAGACCCAGTACTTC.